These T cell receptor beta chains were read from a single sample in a study of response to subunit inactivated influenza vaccine. From the RT-PCR reads, TCRdb called clonotypes with MiXCR, one entry per CDR3 protein. The data contain some 160,000 distinct CDR3 sequences, roughly 11% of them seen just once; the ten biggest clones take up around 11%. This sample comprised non-naive T cells sorted from PBMCs, obtained about 6 weeks after vaccination. These receptors were taken from a man aged 50 to 59 who received an inactivated influenza vaccine. The CDR3 runs from the conserved cysteine through the conserved F or W. Fields, in order: clone size, V gene, D gene, J gene, CDR3 DNA, CDR3 protein. D genes are given only for firm matches. Clone size is stated in some rows and not others, as once, few, many or a class when expanded.

size: many
V: TRBV27
D: TRBD1
J: TRBJ2-2
DNA: TGTGCCAGCAGTCTATCTGATAGACCGGGACAGGGGAACACCGGGGAGCTGTTTTTT
CDR3: CASSLSDRPGQGNTGELFF

size: few
V: TRBV5-6
D: TRBD1
J: TRBJ1-1
DNA: TGTGCCAGCAGCTCCTCCGACAGGGGAAACACTGAAGCTTTCTTT
CDR3: CASSSSDRGNTEAFF

size: many
V: TRBV28
D: -
J: TRBJ1-1
DNA: TGTGCCAGCAGTGGCCCAGGGAACACTGAAGCTTTCTTT
CDR3: CASSGPGNTEAFF

size: few
V: TRBV3-1
D: TRBD1
J: TRBJ2-7
DNA: TGTGCCAGCAGCCGGACAGGGCTGTACGAGCAGTACTTC
CDR3: CASSRTGLYEQYF

size: few
V: TRBV10-3
D: -
J: TRBJ2-3
DNA: TGTGCCATCAGTCAGTCTTCCGATACGCAGTATTTT
CDR3: CAISQSSDTQYF

size: -
V: TRBV2
D: TRBD1
J: TRBJ2-5
DNA: TGTGCCAGCAGCAGGACAGGGGGCTACCAAGAGACCCAGTACTTC
CDR3: CASSRTGGYQETQYF

size: -
V: TRBV5-1
D: TRBD1
J: TRBJ2-2
DNA: TGCGCCAGCAGCCCGAGGTCAGGGGGTGCCGGGGAGCTGTTTTTT
CDR3: CASSPRSGGAGELFF

size: -
V: TRBV3-1
D: -
J: TRBJ1-2
DNA: TGTGCCAGCAGCCAGCGGACTCTTCTTCGCTACACCTTC
CDR3: CASSQRTLLRYTF

size: many
V: TRBV24-1
D: -
J: TRBJ1-5
DNA: TGTGCCACCAGTGATACGGCGGGCCTTGGGCCCCAGCATTTT
CDR3: CATSDTAGLGPQHF

size: -
V: TRBV3-1
D: -
J: TRBJ1-6
DNA: TGTGCCAGCAGCCTCGGGCCCTCACCCCTCCACTTT
CDR3: CASSLGPSPLHF

size: few
V: TRBV11-2
D: TRBD1
J: TRBJ2-2
DNA: TGTGCCAGCAGCCACCGGACAGGGGAGGGTTTAGGGGAGCTGTTTTTT
CDR3: CASSHRTGEGLGELFF

size: -
V: TRBV12-3/TRBV12-4
D: -
J: TRBJ1-1
DNA: TGTGCCAGCAGTTTGGGGGGTTTTATGAACACTGAAGCTTTCTTT
CDR3: CASSLGGFMNTEAFF

size: few
V: TRBV5-1
D: -
J: TRBJ1-4
DNA: TGCGCCAGCAGCACGGGGGGCACTAATGAAAAACTGTTTTTT
CDR3: CASSTGGTNEKLFF

size: many
V: TRBV29-1
D: TRBD1
J: TRBJ2-5
DNA: TGCAGCGTTGAGGGACAGCCACAAGAGACCCAGTACTTC
CDR3: CSVEGQPQETQYF

size: few
V: TRBV5-6
D: -
J: TRBJ1-1
DNA: TGTGCCAGCAGCACACCGTCCAGAGTGAACACTGAAGCTTTCTTT
CDR3: CASSTPSRVNTEAFF

size: many
V: TRBV15
D: -
J: TRBJ2-7
DNA: TGTGCCACCAGCAGATCCTCCCTTTGGGGCGGCCACGAGCAGTACTTC
CDR3: CATSRSSLWGGHEQYF

size: -
V: TRBV28
D: -
J: TRBJ1-2
DNA: TGTGCCAGCAGTCCTGGGGCGGCGGGAGTCTATGGCTACACCTTC
CDR3: CASSPGAAGVYGYTF

size: few
V: TRBV3-1
D: TRBD1
J: TRBJ2-2
DNA: TGTGCCAGCAGAGGCACAGGGGCCAGAAACACCGGGGAGCTGTTTTTT
CDR3: CASRGTGARNTGELFF

size: many
V: TRBV28
D: -
J: TRBJ2-7
DNA: TGTGCCAGCAGTTGGGGCGACGAGCAGTACTTC
CDR3: CASSWGDEQYF

size: -
V: TRBV3-1
D: TRBD1
J: TRBJ2-7
DNA: TGTGCCAGCAGCCAGGGACAGGGTGGCGAGCAGAACTTC
CDR3: CASSQGQGGEQNF

size: many
V: TRBV20-1
D: -
J: TRBJ2-1
DNA: TGCAGTGCGGATTTTGGACCGTACAATGAGCAGTTCTTC
CDR3: CSADFGPYNEQFF

size: few
V: TRBV5-1
D: TRBD2
J: TRBJ2-3
DNA: TGCGCCAGCAGCTTGGTGAGCGGGGCTGGAACAGATACGCAGTATTTT
CDR3: CASSLVSGAGTDTQYF